Sequencing of this T cell receptor beta chain was carried out in a study of blood T cell repertoires in COVID-19. Study context: The origin of the acute and convalescent COVID-19 samples was the United States, Italy and Spain.

Libraries were prepared by immunoSEQ multiplex PCR; TCRdb keeps only in-frame clonotypes and omits some of them. The sample has some 350,000 clones, 90% seen once; the top ten hold 6.5%. This CDR3 has 13 residues. Germline CDR1 reads MDHEN; CDR2 reads SYDVKM. The V segment lost 8 bases and the J segment 4 bases; nucleotides outside the gene matches: 6. The rearrangement joins TRBV28 to TRBJ1-2; 8 positions match TRBD1. This receptor was taken from a man aged 18 to 30 with active or convalescent COVID-19. The sample consisted of peripheral blood. The CDR3 spells CASRWTGIYGYTF. In DNA, the CDR3 is TGTGCCAGCCGCTGGACAGGGATCTATGGCTACACCTTC.